The 25 T cell receptor beta chains below come from one sample, sequenced in a study of blood T cell repertoires in COVID-19. The protocol was immunoSEQ multiplex PCR, while the TCRdb copy is restricted to in-frame clones and leaves out a portion. The sample lists about 70,000 clones; roughly four fifths were seen once. The sample consisted of peripheral blood. The receptors shown here come from a woman between 65 and 79 years old with acute or convalescent COVID-19.

The chain couples TRBV2 to TRBJ1-2, with D hard to call. This CDR3 has 13 amino acids. Germline values: CDR1 SNHLY, CDR2 FYNNEI. V was shortened by 3 bases and J by 10 bases, with 15 bases between the two germline ends. This CDR3 reads CASSEMFRTAYTF. The CDR3 DNA follows: TGTGCCAGCAGTGAGATGTTCAGAACCGCCTACACCTTC.

The chain uses TRBV30 and TRBJ2-2, with no clear D. CDR3 length equals 10 residues. Trimming took off 8 bases at V and 3 bases at J, with 4 bases between the two ends. CDR1 and CDR2 (germline): GTSNPN, SVGIG (reference sequence). The CDR3 DNA reads TGTGCCCTATACACCGGGGAGCTGTTTTTT. This gives the protein CALYTGELFF.

The V gene is TRBV2, the J gene TRBJ1-2; D may be TRBD1 (6 bases). This CDR3 has 13 amino acids. V lost 1 base and J 8 bases, leaving 11 bases between the germline ends. Germline V gene sequence: CDR1 SNHLY, CDR2 FYNNEI. CDR3 nucleotide sequence: TGTGCCAGCAGTGAAGACAGGGTCCACGGCTACACCTTC. Its translation: CASSEDRVHGYTF.

CDR3 protein: CASSQRLAAYNEQFF. In nucleotides, the CDR3 is TGTGCCAGCAGCCAACGACTAGCGGCGTACAATGAGCAGTTCTTC. This chain links TRBV4-2 with TRBJ2-1, with TRBD2 identical over 9 bases. V gave up 2 bases and J gave up 4 bases; unmatched junction bases: 3. CDR3 size: 15 residues. From germline, CDR1 is LGHNA and CDR2 YNFKEQ.

CDR3 residues: CASSPRTGQETQYF. Here the CDR3 DNA reads TGTGCCAGCAGCCCCCGGACAGGGCAAGAGACCCAGTACTTC. The chain employs TRBV9 and TRBJ2-5, with 8 nucleotides matching TRBD1. The length of the CDR3 is 14 residues. CDR1 is SGDLS and CDR2 is YYNGEE in the germline V gene. Unmatched junction bases numbered 4, after V lost 4 bases and J lost 2 bases.

This clone was seen a single time. The chain is built from TRBV3-1 (or the pseudogene TRBV3-2) and TRBJ2-1; TRBD2 is a possible D gene (6 bases). V lost 0 bases, J lost 3 bases, and 9 bases lay in between. This CDR3 region has 15 residues. Germline V gene lookup returns CDR1 LGHDT and CDR2 YNNKEL (reference sequence). The CDR3 region is CASSQDTGVYNEQFF. The CDR3 region has the DNA TGTGCCAGCAGCCAAGATACGGGGGTCTACAATGAGCAGTTCTTC.

The rearrangement links TRBV19 to TRBJ2-1; 8 bases align to TRBD2. Germline V CDR1 and CDR2: LNHDA, SQIVND (reference sequence). V lost 2 bases and J lost 0; bases outside the gene matches: 12. The CDR3 is 19 residues long. The CDR3 nucleotides read TGTGCCAGTAGTATACGGATAGGATTAGCGGGGAGCTCCTACAATGAGCAGTTCTTC. Encoded protein: CASSIRIGLAGSSYNEQFF.

This clone was detected only once. The chain uses TRBV7-2 and TRBJ2-4; weak D call: TRBD1 (6 bases). The CDR3 extends over 16 amino acids. The V gene lost 0 bases and the J gene lost 0 bases, with 9 bases spanning the gap. Germline loops: CDR1 SGHTA, CDR2 FQGNSA. CDR3 region: CASSLATGLAKNIQYF. DNA of the CDR3: TGTGCCAGCAGCTTAGCGACAGGACTAGCCAAAAACATTCAGTACTTC.

The rearrangement joins TRBV7-8 to TRBJ2-1; D is possibly TRBD2 (5 bases). Germline V gene data show CDR1 as SGHVS and CDR2 as FQNEAQ. Trimming stripped 5 bases from V and 6 bases from J, with 23 bases between. The CDR3 spans 17 residues. The CDR3 nucleotides read TGTGCCAGCAGCCCCAACCCAACTAGTACAATGTTCAATGAGCAGTTCTTC. Translating it yields CASSPNPTSTMFNEQFF.

The table lists this clone with a few counts. The V gene is TRBV18, the J gene TRBJ1-4; D is possibly TRBD1 (5 bases). This CDR3 contains 15 residues. CDR1 is KGHSH, CDR2 LQKENI, per germline. Trimming removed 0 bases from V and 8 bases from J, with 13 bases in between. Here the CDR3 DNA reads TGTGCCAGCTCACCACCCGACAGACCTGGGGAAAAACTGTTTTTT. This gives the protein CASSPPDRPGEKLFF. Filled out from reference TRBV18 and TRBJ1-4, the complete variable domain reads NAGVMQNPRHLVRRRGQEARLRCSPMKGHSHVYWYRQLPEEGLKFMVYLQKENIIDESGMPKERFSAEFPKEGPSILRIQQVVRGDSAAYFCASSPPDRPGEKLFFGSGTQLSVL.

V and J are TRBV9 and TRBJ2-3; TRBD1 matches 9 bases. The germline gives CDR1 SGDLS, CDR2 YYNGEE. This CDR3 is 15 amino acids long. V shed 3 bases, J shed 3 bases, and the junction held 5 bases outside the gene matches. The CDR3 region has the DNA TGTGCCAGCAGCGACACAGGGGGCGTAACAGATACGCAGTATTTT. As protein: CASSDTGGVTDTQYF.

The chain has TRBV11-3 and TRBJ2-5, with 7 bases aligning to TRBD2. V shed 5 bases and J 5 bases; nucleotides not matched to a gene: 5. CDR3 length equals 13 residues. Germline V gives CDR1 SGHNT, CDR2 YENEEA. The CDR3 DNA reads TGTGCCAGCAGCCAGGGACTATCGGAGACCCAGTACTTC. Translated: CASSQGLSETQYF.

The rearrangement links TRBV19 to TRBJ1-5; D perhaps matches TRBD1 (5 bases). CDR1 is LNHDA and CDR2 is SQIVND in the germline V gene (reference sequence). CDR3 length: 16 amino acids. V lost 0 bases and J lost 4, with 13 bases in between. In DNA, the CDR3 is TGTGCCAGTAGTATAGATCATTACAGGCAAAATCAGCCCCAGCATTTT. Its translation is CASSIDHYRQNQPQHF.

The chain is built from TRBV3-1 (or the pseudogene TRBV3-2) and TRBJ2-3; a possible D gene is TRBD2 (5 bases). V gave up 8 bases and J gave up 6 bases, with 12 bases separating them. The CDR3 spans 12 residues. The germline V gene has CDR1 LGHDT and CDR2 YNNKEL (reference sequence). The CDR3 spells CASRSTRDTQYF. Here the CDR3 DNA reads TGTGCCAGCCGTTCCACTAGGGATACGCAGTATTTT.

J is TRBJ1-1 and V is TRBV7-9; maybe TRBD1 (6 bases). The CDR3 sequence is 14 residues long. Germline V gene lookup returns CDR1 SEHNR and CDR2 FQNEAQ (reference sequence). Trimming left V 6 bases short and J 1 base short, with 12 bases between. The CDR3, as DNA: TGTGCCAGCAGATCGTCCAGGGGGAACACTGAAGCTTTCTTT. This encodes CASRSSRGNTEAFF.

This sequence joins TRBV28 and TRBJ2-1; D might be TRBD2 (5 bases). The CDR3 runs 11 residues. Germline loops: CDR1 MDHEN, CDR2 SYDVKM. Trimming stripped 3 bases from V and 9 bases from J, with 6 bases between. The CDR3 sequence is CASSFRGEQFF. The CDR3, as DNA: TGTGCCAGCAGTTTCCGGGGTGAGCAGTTCTTC.

This clone was seen more than once but under ten times. This same CDR3 is encoded by further DNA sequences in the sample. The chain uses TRBV18 and TRBJ1-1; possible D gene TRBD1, 6 bases. Per the germline V gene, CDR1 is KGHSH and CDR2 is LQKENI. Deletions cut 2 bases from V and 5 bases from J, with 9 bases between. This CDR3 has 13 amino acids. In nucleotides, the CDR3 is TGTGCCAGCTCACCAGGGCAGGGGACTGAAGCTTTCTTT. It is translated as CASSPGQGTEAFF.

The chain is built from TRBV2 and TRBJ2-2; maybe TRBD1 (5 bases). The V gene lost 1 base and the J gene lost 13 bases, with 10 bases spanning the gap. Germline V lookup: CDR1 SNHLY, CDR2 FYNNEI. CDR3 size: 12 residues. In nucleotides, the CDR3 is TGTGCCAGCAGTGAAGATCAGGGTTGGCTGTTTTTT. It codes for CASSEDQGWLFF.

The gene calls are TRBV20-1 and TRBJ2-1; 10 bases are a match to TRBD2. Germline loops: CDR1 DFQATT, CDR2 SNEGSKA (reference sequence). With 3 bases clipped from V and 10 bases from J, the junction kept 9 bases outside the gene matches. The CDR3 is 14 amino acids. The CDR3 nucleotides are TGCAGTGCTAGTGCCAGCGGGGGGGAGCCGGAGCAGTTCTTC. Its translation is CSASASGGEPEQFF.

The chain has TRBV6-5 and TRBJ2-1; TRBD2 matches 9 bases. After removal of 7 bases from V and 7 bases from J, the junction contained 8 bases not matched to a gene. Germline lookup yields CDR1 MNHEY and CDR2 SVGAGI. CDR3 size: 14 residues. CDR3 in DNA: TGTGCCAGCACTATAGCGGGAGCAGGGAATGAGCAGTTCTTC. It codes for CASTIAGAGNEQFF.

This chain joins TRBV23-1 and TRBJ2-7; 7 bases align to TRBD1. TRBV23-1 is an ORF, with its function uncertain. CDR3 length: 16 amino acids. Trimming removed 8 bases from V and 3 bases from J; junction bases left unmatched: 16. Here the CDR3 DNA reads TGCGCCAGCCAAACGACAGGGAAAGATAAAAACTACGAGCAGTACTTC. Residues: CASQTTGKDKNYEQYF.

This chain uses TRBV21-1 with TRBJ1-5; TRBD1, the table's D call, lacks a check against the DNA. TRBV21-1 is a pseudogene. CDR3 size: 17 residues. CDR3 amino acids: CASSIQGAQRKNQPQHF. The CDR3 DNA follows: TGTGCCAGCAGCATACAGGGGGCGCAAAGGAAGAATCAGCCCCAGCATTTT.

CDR3: CASRFRDRAYEQYF. The CDR3 DNA sequence: TGTGCCAGCAGGTTCCGGGACAGGGCCTACGAGCAGTACTTC. J is TRBJ2-7 and V is TRBV24-1; 9 bases map to TRBD1. The CDR3 covers 14 residues. Germline V gene lookup returns CDR1 KGHDR and CDR2 SFDVKD. With V trimmed by 11 bases and J by 2 bases, 9 bases remained unmatched.

V is TRBV27 and J is TRBJ2-7; tentatively, D is TRBD1 (6 bases). This CDR3 region has 15 residues. Germline CDR1 is MNHEY and CDR2 is SMNVEV (reference sequence). Trimming removed 6 bases at V and 6 bases at J, with 21 bases between. CDR3 loop: CASSPATGLMGEQYF. The DNA of the CDR3 is TGTGCCAGCAGCCCCGCGACAGGTCTCATGGGCGAGCAGTACTTC.

V gene TRBV27 combines with J gene TRBJ1-1, with a weak D call TRBD1 (5 bases). Germline V gives CDR1 MNHEY, CDR2 SMNVEV (reference sequence). The CDR3 consists of 12 residues. Trimming removed 5 bases at V and 6 bases at J, with 10 bases between. CDR3 protein: CASSGGGSEAFF. CDR3 sequence (DNA): TGTGCCAGCAGTGGGGGAGGGTCTGAAGCTTTCTTT.